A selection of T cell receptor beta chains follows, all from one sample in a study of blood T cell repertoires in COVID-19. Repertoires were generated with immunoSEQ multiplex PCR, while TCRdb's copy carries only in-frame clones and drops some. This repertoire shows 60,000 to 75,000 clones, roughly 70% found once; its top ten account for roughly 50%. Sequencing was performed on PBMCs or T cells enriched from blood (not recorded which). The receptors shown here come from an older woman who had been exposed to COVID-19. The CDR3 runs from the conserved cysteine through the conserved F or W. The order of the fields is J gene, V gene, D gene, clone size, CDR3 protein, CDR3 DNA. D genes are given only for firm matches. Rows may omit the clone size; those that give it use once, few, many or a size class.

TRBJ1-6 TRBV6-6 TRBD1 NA CASSRSHSPGQGVSPLHF TGTGCCAGCAGTCGGAGCCATTCTCCGGGACAGGGGGTTTCACCCCTCCACTTT
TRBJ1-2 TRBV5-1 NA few CASSPQVGEKGYTF TGCGCCAGCAGCCCCCAGGTCGGGGAGAAAGGCTACACCTTC
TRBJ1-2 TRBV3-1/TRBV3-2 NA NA CASSQDSRNTRYTF TGTGCCAGCAGCCAAGATTCTAGGAATACTCGCTACACCTTC
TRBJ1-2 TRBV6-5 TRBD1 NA CASRTGTGLTYGYTF TGTGCCAGCCGAACCGGGACAGGACTTACATATGGCTACACCTTC
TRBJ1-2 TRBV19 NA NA CASSAIGPGRYTF TGTGCCAGTAGTGCCATTGGGCCAGGTCGCTACACCTTC
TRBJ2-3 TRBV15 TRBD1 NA CATSRATGGRLNTQYF TGTGCCACCAGCAGGGCTACAGGGGGCAGGCTAAATACGCAGTATTTT
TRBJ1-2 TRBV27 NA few CASSSVKASGFGYTF TGTGCCAGCAGTTCCGTCAAGGCATCAGGGTTTGGCTACACCTTC
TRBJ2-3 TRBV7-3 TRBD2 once CASSLQAGGQDTQYF TGTGCCAGCAGCTTACAAGCGGGGGGGCAAGATACGCAGTATTTT
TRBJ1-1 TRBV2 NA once CASSDWGPEAFF TGTGCCAGCAGCGACTGGGGGCCAGAAGCTTTCTTT
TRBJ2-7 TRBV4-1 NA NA CASSRESGGYEQYF TGCGCCAGCAGCCGAGAGAGTGGGGGGTACGAGCAGTACTTC
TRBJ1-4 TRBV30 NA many CAWERAEKLFF TGTGCCTGGGAGCGGGCGGAAAAACTGTTTTTT
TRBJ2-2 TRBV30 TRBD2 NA CAWSVGSPSGTGELFF TGTGCCTGGAGTGTAGGGTCGCCTAGCGGCACCGGGGAGCTGTTTTTT
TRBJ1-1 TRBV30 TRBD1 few CAWSLRDRGYTEAFF TGTGCCTGGAGCCTCCGGGACAGGGGGTACACTGAAGCTTTCTTT
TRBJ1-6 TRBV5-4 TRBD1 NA CASSQQGFNNSPLHF TGTGCCAGCAGCCAACAGGGGTTCAATAATTCACCCCTCCACTTT
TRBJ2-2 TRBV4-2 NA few CASSQALPGLSTGELFF TGTGCCAGCAGCCAAGCCTTACCGGGACTGTCAACCGGGGAGCTGTTTTTT
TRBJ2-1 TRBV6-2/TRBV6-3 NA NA CASSGHLTGYSSYNEQFF TGTGCCAGCAGTGGCCACCTCACAGGGTATAGCTCCTACAATGAGCAGTTCTTC
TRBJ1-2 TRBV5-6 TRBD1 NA CASSPGQGGYGYTF TGTGCCAGCAGCCCGGGACAGGGAGGCTATGGCTACACCTTC
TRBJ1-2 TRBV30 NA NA CAWSLVGSNYGYTF TGTGCCTGGAGCCTCGTGGGCAGCAACTATGGCTACACCTTC
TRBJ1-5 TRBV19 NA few CASSIPYQPQHF TGTGCCAGTAGTATCCCATATCAGCCCCAGCATTTT
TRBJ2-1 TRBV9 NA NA CASSERASSYNEQFF TGTGCCAGCAGCGAAAGAGCGAGCTCCTACAATGAGCAGTTCTTC
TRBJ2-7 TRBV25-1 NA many CASSDGQKPYF TGTGCCAGCAGTGACGGACAGAAGCCGTACTTC
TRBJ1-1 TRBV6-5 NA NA CASSTTSGNTEAFF TGTGCCAGCAGTACCACCTCGGGGAACACTGAAGCTTTCTTT
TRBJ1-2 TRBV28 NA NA CASSSTRGGYTF TGTGCCAGCAGTTCGACTCGTGGGGGCTACACCTTC
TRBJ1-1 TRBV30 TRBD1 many CAWSRQGTEAFF TGTGCCTGGAGTAGACAGGGCACTGAAGCTTTCTTT
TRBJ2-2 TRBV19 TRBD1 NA CASSRDRDTGELFF TGTGCCAGTAGCCGGGACAGGGATACCGGGGAGCTGTTTTTT
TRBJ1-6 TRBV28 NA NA CASSFNRVKSPLHF TGTGCCAGCAGTTTCAACAGGGTGAAATCACCCCTCCACTTT
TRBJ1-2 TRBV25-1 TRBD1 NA CASSEYMGQGPYGYTF TGTGCCAGCAGTGAATATATGGGACAGGGCCCCTATGGCTACACCTTC